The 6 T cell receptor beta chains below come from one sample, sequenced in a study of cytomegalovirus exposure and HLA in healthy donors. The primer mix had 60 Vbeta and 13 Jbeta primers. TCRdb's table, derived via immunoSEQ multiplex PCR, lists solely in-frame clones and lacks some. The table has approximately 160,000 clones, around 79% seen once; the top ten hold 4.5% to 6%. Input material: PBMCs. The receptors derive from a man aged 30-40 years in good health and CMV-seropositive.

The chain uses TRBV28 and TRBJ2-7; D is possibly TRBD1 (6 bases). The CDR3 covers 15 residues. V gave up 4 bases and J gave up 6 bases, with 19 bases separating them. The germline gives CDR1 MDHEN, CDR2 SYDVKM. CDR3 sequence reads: CASSSPTQGFGEQYF. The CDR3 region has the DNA TGTGCCAGCAGTTCCCCCACCCAGGGGTTTGGCGAGCAGTACTTC.

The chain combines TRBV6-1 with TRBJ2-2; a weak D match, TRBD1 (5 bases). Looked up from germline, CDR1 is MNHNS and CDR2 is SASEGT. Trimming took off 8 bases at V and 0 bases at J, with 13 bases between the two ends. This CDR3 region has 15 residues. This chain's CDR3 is CASSWGISNTGELFF. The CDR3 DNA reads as TGTGCCAGCTCCTGGGGCATATCGAACACCGGGGAGCTGTTTTTT.

The CDR3 spells CASSWTGEYEQFF. The CDR3 region has the DNA TGCGCCAGCAGTTGGACAGGGGAGTATGAGCAGTTCTTC. The rearrangement uses TRBV10-2 and TRBJ2-1; 9 bases are a match to TRBD1. From germline, CDR1 is WSHSY and CDR2 SAAADI. The length of the CDR3 is 13 residues. Losses at the gene ends were 5 bases for V and 8 bases for J; bases not matched to a gene: 4.

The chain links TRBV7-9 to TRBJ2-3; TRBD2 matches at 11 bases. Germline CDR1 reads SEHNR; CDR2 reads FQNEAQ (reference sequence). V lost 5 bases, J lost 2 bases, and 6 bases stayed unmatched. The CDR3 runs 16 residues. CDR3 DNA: TGTGCCAGCAGCCCCGGGACTAGCGGATACACAGATACGCAGTATTTT. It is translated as CASSPGTSGYTDTQYF.

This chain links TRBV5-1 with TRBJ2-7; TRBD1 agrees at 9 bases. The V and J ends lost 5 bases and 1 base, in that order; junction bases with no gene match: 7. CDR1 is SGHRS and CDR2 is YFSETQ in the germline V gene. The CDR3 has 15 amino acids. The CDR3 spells CASRLQGAPSYEQYF. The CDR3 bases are TGCGCCAGCAGGTTACAGGGGGCGCCATCCTACGAGCAGTACTTC. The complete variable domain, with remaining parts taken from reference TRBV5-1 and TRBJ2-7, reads KAGVTQTPRYLIKTRGQQVTLSCSPISGHRSVSWYQQTPGQGLQFLFEYFSETQRNKGNFPGRFSGRQFSNSRSEMNVSTLELGDSALYLCASRLQGAPSYEQYFGPGTRLTVT.

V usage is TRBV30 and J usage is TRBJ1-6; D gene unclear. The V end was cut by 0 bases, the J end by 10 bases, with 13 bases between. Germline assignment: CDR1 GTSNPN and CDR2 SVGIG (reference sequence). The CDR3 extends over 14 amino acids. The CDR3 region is CAWSVGPWESPLHF. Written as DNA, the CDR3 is TGTGCCTGGAGTGTAGGACCCTGGGAGTCACCCCTCCACTTT.